This T cell receptor (beta chain) was captured by sequencing in a study of T cells after yellow fever vaccination. General study results and limits: The secondary response peaked faster, at day 5 versus 15, but was weaker.

With 3 bases removed from V and 5 bases from J, the gap between germline ends came to 13 bases. CDR3 size: 14 residues. Germline V gene data show CDR1 as SGHTA and CDR2 as FQGNSA. A remark on this clonotype: Its specificity is unknown.

It was through 5'RACE template switching that TCR cDNA was made, with a universal primer site and UMIs added. TCRdb itself ran the 5' RACE reads through MiXCR, one entry per CDR3 protein. The table lists about 210,000 distinct CDR3 sequences, over 6.5% of them singletons. This sequence joins TRBV7-2 and TRBJ1-1, with D maybe TRBD1 (6 bases). The sequencing used CD4+ T cells sorted from PBMCs, collected on the day of the yellow fever booster vaccination. This receptor was obtained from a man aged 30 to 45 who received the YFV17D yellow fever vaccine. This chain's CDR3 is CASSLQTGLTEAFF. The CDR3 nucleotides are TGTGCCAGCAGCTTGCAAACAGGGTTAACTGAAGCTTTCTTT. Looking up the rest from reference TRBV7-2 and TRBJ1-1 gives the full variable domain: GAGVSQSPSNKVTEKGKDVELRCDPISGHTALYWYRQSLGQGLEFLIYFQGNSAPDKSGLPSDRFSAERTGGSVSTLTIQRTQQEDSAVYLCASSLQTGLTEAFFGQGTRLTVV.